These T cell receptor beta chains were read from a single sample in a study of CD8 T cells in ankylosing spondylitis. Each CDR3 protein is one row after TCRdb ran MiXCR on the 5' RACE reads. The sample has fewer than 200,000 distinct CDR3 sequences; about 18% are singletons. Sequenced sample: blood, either unsorted or a sorted T cell fraction (not recorded which). Source of these receptors: a male donor under 30 with ankylosing spondylitis or in good health (not recorded which). The CDR3 runs from the conserved cysteine through the conserved F or W. Each record gives: D gene, V gene, J gene, clone size, CDR3 protein, CDR3 DNA. A D gene is named only where the DNA matches it firmly. A row's size may be missing; if present it is once, few, many or a size class.

-	TRBV24-1	TRBJ2-1	many	CATSDADPRQFF	TGTGCCACCAGTGATGCTGACCCGCGTCAGTTCTTC
-	TRBV12-3/TRBV12-4	TRBJ2-3	many	CASRSAAARTDTQYF	TGTGCCAGCAGATCCGCTGCGGCCCGCACAGATACGCAGTATTTT
-	TRBV29-1	TRBJ1-1	many	CSAQRPDSMNTEAFF	TGCAGCGCCCAACGACCGGACAGCATGAACACTGAAGCTTTCTTT
TRBD1	TRBV14	TRBJ2-1	many	CASSPRRGPARMWEQFF	TGTGCCAGCAGCCCCCGAAGGGGGCCAGCAAGAATGTGGGAGCAGTTCTTC
-	TRBV5-1	TRBJ2-3	many	CASSLDRAEDTQYF	TGCGCCAGCAGCTTGGACAGGGCGGAAGATACGCAGTATTTT
-	TRBV12-3/TRBV12-4	TRBJ2-3	many	CASSRGGRFTDTQYF	TGTGCCAGCAGCCGAGGGGGGAGATTCACAGATACGCAGTATTTT
TRBD2	TRBV12-3/TRBV12-4	TRBJ2-5	many	CASSWGLAGGGQETQYF	TGTGCCAGCAGTTGGGGACTAGCGGGAGGCGGACAAGAGACCCAGTACTTC
-	TRBV29-1	TRBJ2-3	few	CSDGPSDTQYF	TGCAGCGACGGACCCTCAGATACGCAGTATTTT
TRBD2	TRBV29-1	TRBJ2-3	-	CSAEGIAGVADTQYF	TGCAGCGCCGAGGGGATAGCGGGAGTCGCAGATACGCAGTATTTT
-	TRBV27	TRBJ2-1	-	CASSLRTVDNEQFF	TGTGCCAGCAGCCTTCGGACTGTTGACAATGAGCAGTTCTTC
TRBD2	TRBV20-1	TRBJ2-3	few	CSTRGYSTDTQYF	TGCAGTACGCGGGGGTACAGCACAGATACGCAGTATTTT
TRBD2	TRBV9	TRBJ2-2	many	CASSPLSGRSSGELFF	TGTGCCAGCAGCCCATTAAGCGGGAGAAGCTCCGGGGAGCTGTTTTTT
-	TRBV12-3/TRBV12-4	TRBJ1-5	many	CACTGTPNQPQHF	TGTGCCTGCACCGGGACGCCAAATCAGCCCCAGCATTTT
TRBD2	TRBV6-2/TRBV6-3	TRBJ2-2	many	CASSYRASGRHTGELFF	TGTGCCAGCAGTTACAGGGCTAGCGGGAGACACACCGGGGAGCTGTTTTTT
-	TRBV5-5	TRBJ2-3	many	CASSPGLGEDTQYF	TGTGCCAGCAGCCCGGGACTGGGGGAAGATACGCAGTATTTT
TRBD1	TRBV12-3/TRBV12-4	TRBJ2-2	many	CANRRGDRATGELFF	TGTGCCAACCGCCGGGGTGACAGGGCAACCGGGGAGCTGTTTTTT
TRBD2	TRBV7-2	TRBJ2-7	many	CASSEGLAGGYEQYF	TGTGCCAGCAGCGAAGGACTAGCGGGAGGCTACGAGCAGTACTTC
-	TRBV19	TRBJ2-7	-	CASSGTGEGYEQYF	TGTGCCAGTAGTGGGACCGGGGAAGGCTACGAGCAGTACTTC
-	TRBV10-3	TRBJ2-2	many	CAISESARANTGELFF	TGTGCCATCAGTGAGTCTGCGAGGGCGAACACCGGGGAGCTGTTTTTT
TRBD2	TRBV9	TRBJ2-1	few	CASSSTSGKDNEQFF	TGTGCCAGCAGCTCGACTAGCGGAAAGGACAATGAGCAGTTCTTC
TRBD2	TRBV6-5	TRBJ2-1	many	CASSKTGLAGGQQFF	TGTGCCAGCAGTAAAACGGGACTAGCGGGAGGGCAGCAGTTCTTC
TRBD2	TRBV5-6	TRBJ2-3	many	CASSLHRLAGGTDTQYF	TGTGCCAGCAGCTTACACCGACTAGCGGGAGGTACAGATACGCAGTATTTT
-	TRBV20-1	TRBJ1-4	many	CSASPSRGVEKLFF	TGCAGTGCTAGTCCGTCCAGGGGTGTTGAAAAACTGTTTTTT
-	TRBV20-1	TRBJ2-7	-	CSVGEQYF	TGCAGTGTAGGCGAGCAGTACTTC
TRBD1	TRBV12-3/TRBV12-4	TRBJ2-1	many	CASIGTGGFNEQFF	TGTGCCAGCATCGGGACAGGGGGCTTCAATGAGCAGTTCTTC
-	TRBV7-9	TRBJ2-3	many	CASSPAGVSDTQYF	TGTGCCAGCAGCCCCGCCGGGGTCTCAGATACGCAGTATTTT
-	TRBV14	TRBJ2-3	many	CASSPSPGKVYF	TGTGCCAGCAGCCCCAGCCCCGGGAAGGTGTATTTT
TRBD2	TRBV2	TRBJ2-3	many	CAILRLAGGPGGTDTQYF	TGTGCCATCCTCAGACTAGCGGGAGGGCCGGGAGGCACAGATACGCAGTATTTT